This TCR beta chain came from a study of response to subunit inactivated influenza vaccine. From the RT-PCR reads, TCRdb called clonotypes with MiXCR, one entry per CDR3 protein. The table shows approximately 250,000 distinct CDR3 sequences, with less than 15% occurring only once. Germline values: CDR1 MNHNS, CDR2 SASEGT. Trimming removed 6 bases from V and 0 bases from J, with 15 bases in between. This CDR3 spans 16 amino acids. V gene TRBV6-1 combines with J gene TRBJ2-1; possible D gene TRBD1, 6 bases. Sequenced here: non-naive T cells sorted from PBMCs, sampled 14 to 15 days before vaccination. The TCR sequence derives from a man over 45 who received an inactivated influenza vaccine. The CDR3 DNA sequence: TGTGCCAGCAGCCTCAAACAGGGTTTCTCCTACAATGAGCAGTTCTTC. Residues: CASSLKQGFSYNEQFF.